This TCR beta chain was recorded in a study of T cells after yellow fever vaccination. The sample holds a few counts of this clonotype. V was shortened by 1 base and J by 2 bases, with 15 bases between the two germline ends. This CDR3 has 17 amino acids. The germline gives CDR1 LGHNA, CDR2 YSLEER. They built TCR cDNA with 5'RACE template switching, a step that put in a universal primer site and UMIs. TCRdb fed the 5' RACE reads into MiXCR, producing one record per CDR3 protein. The data contain 300,000 or so distinct CDR3 sequences, around 3.9% of them singletons. The receptor was derived from a man aged 18 to 29 who received the YFV17D yellow fever vaccine. The chain uses TRBV4-3 and TRBJ2-1; a possible D gene is TRBD1 (6 bases). The sequences come from PBMCs, collected 5 days after the yellow fever booster vaccination. The CDR3 is CASSQGGYTGTYNEQFF. Here the CDR3 DNA reads TGCGCCAGCAGCCAAGGGGGTTACACAGGGACCTACAATGAGCAGTTCTTC.